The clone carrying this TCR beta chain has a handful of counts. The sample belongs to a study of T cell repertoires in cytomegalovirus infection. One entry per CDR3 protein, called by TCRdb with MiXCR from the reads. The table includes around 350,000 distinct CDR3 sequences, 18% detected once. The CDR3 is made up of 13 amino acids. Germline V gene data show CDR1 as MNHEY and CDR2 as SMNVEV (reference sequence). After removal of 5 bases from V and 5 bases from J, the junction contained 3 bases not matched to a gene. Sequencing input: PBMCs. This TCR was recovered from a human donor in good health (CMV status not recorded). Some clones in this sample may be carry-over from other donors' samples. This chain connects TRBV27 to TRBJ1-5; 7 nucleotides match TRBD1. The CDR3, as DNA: TGTGCCAGCAGTATGGACAGGTATCAGCCCCAGCATTTT. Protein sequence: CASSMDRYQPQHF.